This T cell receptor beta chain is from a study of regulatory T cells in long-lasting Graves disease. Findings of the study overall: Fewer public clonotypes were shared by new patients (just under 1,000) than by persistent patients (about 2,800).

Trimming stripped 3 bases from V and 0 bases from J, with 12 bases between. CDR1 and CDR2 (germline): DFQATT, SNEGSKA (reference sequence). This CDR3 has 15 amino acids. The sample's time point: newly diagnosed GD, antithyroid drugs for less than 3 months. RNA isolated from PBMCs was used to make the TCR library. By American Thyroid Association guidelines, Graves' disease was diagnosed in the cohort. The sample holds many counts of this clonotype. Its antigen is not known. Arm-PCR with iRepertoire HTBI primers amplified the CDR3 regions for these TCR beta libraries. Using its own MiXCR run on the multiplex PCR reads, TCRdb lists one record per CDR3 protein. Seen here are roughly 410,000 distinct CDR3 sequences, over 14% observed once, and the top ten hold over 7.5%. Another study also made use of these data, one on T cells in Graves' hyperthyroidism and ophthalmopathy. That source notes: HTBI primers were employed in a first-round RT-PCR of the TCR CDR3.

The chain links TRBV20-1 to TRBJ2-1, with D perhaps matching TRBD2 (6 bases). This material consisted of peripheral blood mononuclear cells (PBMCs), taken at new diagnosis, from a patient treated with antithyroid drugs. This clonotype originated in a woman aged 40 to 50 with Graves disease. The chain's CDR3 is CSARDTGVSYNEQFF. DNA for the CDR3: TGCAGTGCTAGGGATACGGGAGTCTCCTACAATGAGCAGTTCTTC.